This record concerns one T cell receptor (beta chain) sequence. No antigen is known for it. This sample was included in a study of T cell responses to AZD1222 COVID-19 vaccine. From germline, CDR1 is LGHDT and CDR2 YNNKEL (reference sequence). There are 13 residues in the CDR3. Trimming stripped 4 bases from V and 3 bases from J, with 7 bases between. Second doses that came at about 4 or about 12 weeks were put together. The table came from immunoSEQ multiplex PCR; TCRdb's copy has only in-frame clones and leaves some out. The profile shows approximately 150,000 clones, around 94% of them singletons. Overall study results and limits: Donors, mostly white British, included more females; clonal diversity was possibly underestimated. Baseline seropositivity characterized only a handful of AZD1222 recipients.

This sample comprised peripheral blood, obtained 28 days after the second AZD1222 dose. The V gene is TRBV3-1 (or the pseudogene TRBV3-2), the J gene TRBJ2-1; D is perhaps TRBD2 (5 bases). The receptor was derived from an adult who received the AZD1222 COVID-19 vaccine. The CDR3 DNA follows: TGTGCCAGCAGCCCCACTAGCTACAATGAGCAGTTCTTC. Its protein product is CASSPTSYNEQFF.